The clone carrying this TCR beta chain was detected once. Libraries were prepared by immunoSEQ multiplex PCR; TCRdb keeps only in-frame clonotypes and omits some of them. Here the sample spans 250,000 or so clones, 90% being singletons. This specimen belongs to a study of blood T cell repertoires in COVID-19. Study background: Sites in the United States, Italy and Spain provided acute and convalescent COVID-19 samples.

The clonotype originates from an older woman with COVID-19, enrolled during active disease. Sequencing was performed on peripheral blood.

The CDR3 DNA is TGTGCCAGCAGTAAAGACAGGGGGAACACTGAAGCTTTCTTT. Translation: CASSKDRGNTEAFF. V usage is TRBV6-4 and J usage is TRBJ1-1, with 8 nucleotides matching TRBD1. Trimming at V came to 5 bases and at J to 1 base, leaving 3 bases not matched to a gene. This CDR3 region has 14 residues. CDR1 is MRHNA and CDR2 is SNTAGT in the germline V gene.